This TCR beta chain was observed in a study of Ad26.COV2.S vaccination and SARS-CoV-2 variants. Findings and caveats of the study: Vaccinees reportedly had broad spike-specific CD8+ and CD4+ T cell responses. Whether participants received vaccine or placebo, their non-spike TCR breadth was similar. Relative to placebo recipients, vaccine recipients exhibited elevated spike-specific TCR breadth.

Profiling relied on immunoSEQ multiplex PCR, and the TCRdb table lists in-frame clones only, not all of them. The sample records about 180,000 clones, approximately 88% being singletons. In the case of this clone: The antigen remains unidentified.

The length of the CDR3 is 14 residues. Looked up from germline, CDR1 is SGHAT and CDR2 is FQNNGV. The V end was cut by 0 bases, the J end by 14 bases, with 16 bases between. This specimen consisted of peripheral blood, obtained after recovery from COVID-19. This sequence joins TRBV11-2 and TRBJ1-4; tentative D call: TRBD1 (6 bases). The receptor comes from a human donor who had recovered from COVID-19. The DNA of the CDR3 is TGTGCCAGCAGCTTAGATCGGGGGGGCAGTTGGCTGTTTTTT. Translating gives CASSLDRGGSWLFF.